The T cell receptor (beta chain) under discussion was sequenced for a study of CD8 T cells in ankylosing spondylitis. Findings and caveats of the study: Characteristic, it appeared, of ankylosing spondylitis blood was a TCR beta motif of roughly eight highly homologous variants. Some motif variants were previously reported in reactive arthritis synovial fluid and blood. The authors reported significant enrichment of disease-linked clones in matched ankylosing spondylitis synovial fluid. Disease-linked clones were found to be CD8+ and relatively rare in peripheral blood.

This clonotype was observed a few times. The antigen is undetermined. Germline V gene sequence: CDR1 MDHEN, CDR2 SYDVKM. Trimming took off 6 bases at V and 2 bases at J, with 15 bases between the two ends. The CDR3 is 15 residues long. TCRdb passed the 5' RACE reads through MiXCR, listing each CDR3 protein once. The profile covers approximately 250,000 distinct CDR3 sequences, with around 25% appearing a single time and approximately 0.61% taken by the ten largest. This chain joins TRBV28 and TRBJ2-3, with D perhaps TRBD1 or TRBD2 (5 bases each). This receptor was identified in a male donor with ankylosing spondylitis or in good health (not recorded which). The sequenced sample consisted of blood, either unsorted or a sorted T cell fraction (not recorded which). As DNA, the CDR3 is TGTGCCAGCAGCTCGAGGGACGGACACACAGATACGCAGTATTTT. Protein: CASSSRDGHTDTQYF.